The clone carrying this T cell receptor (beta chain) was observed at least ten times. Antigen: not known. The data stem from a study of T cells in Graves' hyperthyroidism and ophthalmopathy. Study-wide points: Prediction of ophthalmopathy progression came a median approximately 6.6 months pre-onset.

The CDR3 contains 16 residues. CDR1 and CDR2 (germline): LGHDT, YNNKEL (reference sequence). Unmatched junction bases numbered 8, after V lost 4 bases and J lost 2 bases. The investigators amplified TCR beta CDR3 regions from RNA transcripts. Carried out on the TCR CDR3, a first-round RT-PCR used the HTBI primer set. TCRdb re-called the multiplex PCR reads with MiXCR, one entry per CDR3 protein. The profile covers about half a million distinct CDR3 sequences, with about 20% appearing a single time and over 45% taken by the ten largest. Uncontrolled infection, other autoimmune disease, pregnancy or lactation barred patients from enrollment. Source material for PBMCs was about 10 ml fresh peripheral blood.

The source material was blood. The rearrangement joins TRBV3-1 to TRBJ2-5, with 9 bases aligning to TRBD2. The receptor comes from a man aged 35-49 years with Graves' ophthalmopathy. CDR3 nucleotides: TGTGCCAGCAGCCCCTTAGCGGGGGAGCTTCAAGAGACCCAGTACTTC. Residues: CASSPLAGELQETQYF.